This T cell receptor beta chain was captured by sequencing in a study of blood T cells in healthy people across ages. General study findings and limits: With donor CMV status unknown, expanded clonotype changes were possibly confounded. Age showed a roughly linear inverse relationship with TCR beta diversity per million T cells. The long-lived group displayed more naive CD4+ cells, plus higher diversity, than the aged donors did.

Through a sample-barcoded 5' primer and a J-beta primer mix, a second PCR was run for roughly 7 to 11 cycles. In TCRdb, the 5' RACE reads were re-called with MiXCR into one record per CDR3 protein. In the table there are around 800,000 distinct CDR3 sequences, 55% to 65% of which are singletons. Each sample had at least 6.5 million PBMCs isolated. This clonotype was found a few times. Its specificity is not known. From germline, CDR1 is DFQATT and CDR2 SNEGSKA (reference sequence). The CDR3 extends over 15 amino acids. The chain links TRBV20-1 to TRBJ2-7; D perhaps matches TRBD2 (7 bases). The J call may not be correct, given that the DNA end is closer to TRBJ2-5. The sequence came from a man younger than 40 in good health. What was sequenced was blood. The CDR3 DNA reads TGCAGTGCTAGAGACCCTGGGGGGGCCGCAGAGACCCAGTACTTC. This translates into CSARDPGGAAETQYF.